A single sample is the source of the 10 T cell receptor beta chains below, sequenced in a study of cytomegalovirus exposure and HLA in healthy donors. Clones were sequenced by immunoSEQ multiplex PCR, and TCRdb holds only the in-frame ones, with some missing. The sample includes tens of thousands of clones, approximately 93% of them seen just once. The source material was PBMCs. Receptors were obtained from a man aged 18-30 years in good health and CMV-seronegative.

This chain connects TRBV7-2 to TRBJ1-2, with D possibly TRBD1 on 6 matching bases. The CDR3 is 16 residues long. CDR1 and CDR2 (germline): SGHTA, FQGNSA. V was clipped by 5 bases and J by 5 bases, with 21 bases between them. CDR3 sequence reads: CASSPREGGTSYGYTF. CDR3 coding DNA: TGTGCCAGCAGCCCCCGTGAAGGGGGTACCTCTTATGGCTACACCTTC.

The V call is TRBV10-3, the J call TRBJ2-2; D call uncertain. The V gene's germline CDR1 is ENHRY and CDR2 SYGVKD. Trimming cost V 0 bases and J 8 bases, with 7 bases left between them. CDR3 length equals 13 residues. The CDR3 is CAISESGTGELFF. CDR3 sequence (DNA): TGTGCCATCAGTGAGTCGGGCACGGGGGAGCTGTTTTTT.

This rearrangement joins TRBV7-6 to TRBJ2-1; a possible D gene is TRBD2 (6 bases). Germline V lookup: CDR1 SGHVS, CDR2 FNYEAQ. The ends were cut back, 6 bases at V and 6 bases at J, with 15 bases in the middle. CDR3 length equals 14 residues. CDR3 region: CASSRSRGFNEQFF. CDR3 nucleotide sequence: TGTGCCAGCAGTCGGTCGCGGGGTTTCAATGAGCAGTTCTTC.

This clone has just one count. The V call is TRBV6-1, the J call TRBJ1-1, with a tentative D call TRBD1 (5 bases). Germline V CDR1 and CDR2: MNHNS, SASEGT. CDR3 size: 15 residues. The ends were cut back, 5 bases at V and 2 bases at J, with 15 bases in the middle. CDR3 sequence reads: CASSSRGGRNTEAFF. CDR3 in DNA: TGTGCCAGCAGTAGCCGCGGGGGGAGAAACACTGAAGCTTTCTTT.

V and J are TRBV6-5 and TRBJ2-7; TRBD1 matches at 9 bases. CDR1 is MNHEY and CDR2 is SVGAGI in the germline V gene. Losses at the gene ends were 6 bases for V and 4 bases for J; bases not matched to a gene: 7. The CDR3 runs 14 residues. The CDR3 region has the DNA TGTGCCAGCAGGGCAGACAGGGGGGAGTACGAGCAGTACTTC. Translated, it gives CASRADRGEYEQYF.

The chain is built from TRBV27 and TRBJ2-2; 7 nucleotides agree with TRBD2. The CDR3 contains 16 residues. CDR1 is MNHEY and CDR2 is SMNVEV in the germline V gene (reference sequence). V shed 4 bases and J 3 bases; nucleotides not matched to a gene: 8. This chain's CDR3 is CASSSSGTTHTGELFF. DNA for the CDR3: TGTGCCAGCAGTTCATCCGGGACTACCCACACCGGGGAGCTGTTTTTT.

The chain links TRBV30 to TRBJ2-4, with TRBD1 identical over 10 bases. The J segment lost 5 bases and the V segment lost 2 bases, leaving 3 bases of the junction unmatched. Germline values: CDR1 GTSNPN, CDR2 SVGIG (reference sequence). The CDR3 sequence is 14 residues long. In nucleotides, the CDR3 is TGTGCCTGGAGTACCGGGACAGGGGAAAACATTCAGTACTTC. Protein sequence: CAWSTGTGENIQYF.

The chain employs TRBV4-2 and TRBJ2-2; TRBD2 matches 8 bases. CDR1 LGHNA and CDR2 YNFKEQ come from the germline V gene. This CDR3 is built from 15 residues. V trimming: 3 bases; J trimming: 3 bases; junction bases outside the gene matches: 3. The chain's CDR3 is CASSQETSDTGELFF. DNA for the CDR3: TGTGCCAGCAGCCAGGAGACTAGCGACACCGGGGAGCTGTTTTTT.

This clone appeared once. The chain combines TRBV15 with TRBJ1-5, with TRBD1 matching 10 bases. V shed 5 bases, J shed 5 bases, and the junction held 6 bases outside the gene matches. Germline V lookup: CDR1 LNHNV, CDR2 YYDKDF (reference sequence). The CDR3 spans 15 residues. The CDR3 region has the DNA TGTGCCACCAGCGTCGACAGGGGGCGGTATCAGCCCCAGCATTTT. Translating gives CATSVDRGRYQPQHF.

The chain employs TRBV15 and TRBJ2-1; the D gene is possibly TRBD2 (7 bases). This CDR3 comprises 15 residues. Trimming shortened V by 0 bases and J by 10 bases, and 16 bases separated the two germline ends. Per the germline V gene, CDR1 is LNHNV and CDR2 is YYDKDF (reference sequence). The CDR3: CATSRDEGGTSEQFF. The DNA for the CDR3 is TGTGCCACCAGCAGAGATGAGGGAGGGACAAGCGAGCAGTTCTTC. The complete variable domain, with remaining parts taken from reference TRBV15 and TRBJ2-1, reads DAMVIQNPRYQVTQFGKPVTLSCSQTLNHNVMYWYQQKSSQAPKLLFHYYDKDFNNEADTPDNFQSRRPNTSFCFLDIRSPGLGDTAMYLCATSRDEGGTSEQFFGPGTRLTVL.